The TCR beta chain described here comes from a study of monozygotic twins with inflammatory bowel disease. From the 5' RACE reads, TCRdb lists one entry per CDR3 protein and no DNA. The listing contains 200,000 to 250,000 distinct CDR3 sequences. Germline loops: CDR1 WNHNN, CDR2 SYGVQD (reference sequence). The CDR3 has 16 residues. The sample consisted of blood. The J gene is TRBJ2-3, the V gene TRBV10-1; TCRdb designates TRBD2, a call that cannot be tested without DNA. The clonotype originates from a human donor with ulcerative colitis or Crohn's disease, or a healthy co-twin of an affected twin (not recorded which). CDR3: CASSEGVAGVADTQYF.